The clone carrying this TCR beta chain was counted ten times or more. Its specificity is unknown. Researchers took RNA transcripts and amplified the TCR beta CDR3 regions from them. Initially, a first-round RT-PCR of the TCR CDR3 employed the HTBI primer set. TCRdb passed the multiplex PCR reads through MiXCR, listing each CDR3 protein once. The profile shows more than 450,000 distinct CDR3 sequences, 15% to 20% of them singletons. This sample is drawn from a study of T cells in Graves' hyperthyroidism and ophthalmopathy. Study results and caveats: Model-based prediction identified ophthalmopathy a median around 6.7 months prior to its onset.

Looked up from germline, CDR1 is SGHTA and CDR2 is FQGNSA. V was pared by 1 base and J by 0 bases, with 5 bases between. This CDR3 has 14 residues. This receptor was identified in a man in his forties with Graves' ophthalmopathy. V gene TRBV7-2 combines with J gene TRBJ2-3, with no clear D. The sequenced material came from blood. DNA of the CDR3: TGTGCCAGCAGCTTAGTAGTAAGCACAGATACGCAGTATTTT. Residues: CASSLVVSTDTQYF. Combining the CDR3 with reference TRBV7-2 and TRBJ2-3 gives the whole variable domain GAGVSQSPSNKVTEKGKDVELRCDPISGHTALYWYRQSLGQGLEFLIYFQGNSAPDKSGLPSDRFSAERTGGSVSTLTIQRTQQEDSAVYLCASSLVVSTDTQYFGPGTRLTVL.